Reported below is one T cell receptor (beta chain). As yet, its antigen is unknown. The method was immunoSEQ multiplex PCR; TCRdb's version includes in-frame clones alone and lacks a portion of them. The sample consists of 150,000 or so clones, 89% of them appearing once. The sample belongs to a study of T cell responses to AZD1222 COVID-19 vaccine. Study-level results: Females outnumbered males among donors, who were mostly white British; clonal diversity was possibly underestimated. Spike-specific TCR repertoires showed rising breadth and depth after two AZD1222 doses.

The ends were cut back, 2 bases at V and 0 bases at J, with 11 bases in the middle. Germline loops: CDR1 SGHDN, CDR2 FVKESK. The CDR3 is 15 amino acids. This receptor was identified in an adult in good health. This sequence joins TRBV14 and TRBJ2-7, with D perhaps TRBD2 (5 bases). The sample in question was peripheral blood, obtained on day 0 of AZD1222 vaccination. CDR3: CASSQLGVFSYEQYF. CDR3 bases: TGTGCCAGCAGCCAACTGGGAGTGTTCTCCTACGAGCAGTACTTC.